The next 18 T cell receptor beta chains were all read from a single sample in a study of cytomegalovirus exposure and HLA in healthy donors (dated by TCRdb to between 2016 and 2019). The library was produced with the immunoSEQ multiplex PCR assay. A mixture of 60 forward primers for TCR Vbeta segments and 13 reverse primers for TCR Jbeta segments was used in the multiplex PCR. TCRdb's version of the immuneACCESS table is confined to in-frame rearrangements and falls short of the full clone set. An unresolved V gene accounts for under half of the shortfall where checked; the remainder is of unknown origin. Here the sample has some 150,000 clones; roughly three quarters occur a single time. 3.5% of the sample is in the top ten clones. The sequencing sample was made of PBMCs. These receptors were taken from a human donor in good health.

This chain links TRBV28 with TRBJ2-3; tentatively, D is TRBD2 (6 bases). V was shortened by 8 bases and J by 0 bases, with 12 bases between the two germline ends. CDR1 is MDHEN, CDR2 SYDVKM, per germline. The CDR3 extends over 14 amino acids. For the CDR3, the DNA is TGTGCCAGCGTGTCCGGGGGTAGCACAGATACGCAGTATTTT. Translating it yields CASVSGGSTDTQYF. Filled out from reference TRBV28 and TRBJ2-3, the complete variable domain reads DVKVTQSSRYLVKRTGEKVFLECVQDMDHENMFWYRQDPGLGLRLIYFSYDVKMKEKGDIPEGYSVSREKKERFSLILESASTNQTSMYLCASVSGGSTDTQYFGPGTRLTVL.

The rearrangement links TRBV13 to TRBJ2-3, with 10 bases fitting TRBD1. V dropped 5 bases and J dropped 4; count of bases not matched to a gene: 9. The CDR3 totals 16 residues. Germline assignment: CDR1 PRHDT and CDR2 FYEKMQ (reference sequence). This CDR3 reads CASSPRGDRGPDTQYF. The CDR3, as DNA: TGTGCCAGCAGCCCCCGCGGCGACAGGGGGCCAGATACGCAGTATTTT. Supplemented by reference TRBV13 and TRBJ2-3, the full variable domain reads AAGVIQSPRHLIKEKRETATLKCYPIPRHDTVYWYQQGPGQDPQFLISFYEKMQSDKGSIPDRFSAQQFSDYHSELNMSSLELGDSALYFCASSPRGDRGPDTQYFGPGTRLTVL.

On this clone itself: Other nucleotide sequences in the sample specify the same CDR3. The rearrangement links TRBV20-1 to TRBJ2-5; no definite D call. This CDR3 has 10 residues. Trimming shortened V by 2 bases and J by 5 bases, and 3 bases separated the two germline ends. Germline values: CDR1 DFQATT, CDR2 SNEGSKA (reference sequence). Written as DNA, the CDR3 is TGCAGTGCTAGACGGGAGACCCAGTACTTC. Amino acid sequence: CSARRETQYF.

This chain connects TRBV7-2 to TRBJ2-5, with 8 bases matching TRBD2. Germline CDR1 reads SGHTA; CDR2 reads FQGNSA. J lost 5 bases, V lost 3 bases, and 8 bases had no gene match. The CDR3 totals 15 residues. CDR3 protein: CASSLAGTSDETQYF. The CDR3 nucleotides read TGTGCCAGCAGCTTGGCCGGGACTAGTGACGAGACCCAGTACTTC.

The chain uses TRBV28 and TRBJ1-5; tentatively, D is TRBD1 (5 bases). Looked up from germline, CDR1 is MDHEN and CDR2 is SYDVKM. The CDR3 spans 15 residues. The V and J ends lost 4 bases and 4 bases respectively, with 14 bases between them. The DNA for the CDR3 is TGTGCCAGCAGTTCCGTCCGCAGACAGAATCAGCCCCAGCATTTT. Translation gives CASSSVRRQNQPQHF.

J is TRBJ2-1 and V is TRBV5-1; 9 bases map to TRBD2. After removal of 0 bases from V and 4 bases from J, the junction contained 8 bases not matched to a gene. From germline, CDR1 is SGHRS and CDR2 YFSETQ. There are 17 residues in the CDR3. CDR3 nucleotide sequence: TGCGCCAGCAGCTTGGACCATAGCGGGAGTTTTTACAATGAGCAGTTCTTC. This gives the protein CASSLDHSGSFYNEQFF.

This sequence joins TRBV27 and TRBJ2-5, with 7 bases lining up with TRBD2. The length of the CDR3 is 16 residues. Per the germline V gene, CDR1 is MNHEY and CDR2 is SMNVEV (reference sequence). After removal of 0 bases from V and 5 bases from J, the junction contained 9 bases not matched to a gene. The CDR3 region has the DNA TGTGCCAGCAGTTTATCGGCGGGACTGGGGGGGGAGACCCAGTACTTC. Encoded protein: CASSLSAGLGGETQYF.

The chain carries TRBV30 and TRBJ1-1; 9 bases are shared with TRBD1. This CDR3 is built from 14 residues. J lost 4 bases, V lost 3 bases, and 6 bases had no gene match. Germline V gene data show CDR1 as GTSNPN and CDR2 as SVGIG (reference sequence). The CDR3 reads CAWRLQGAGTEAFF. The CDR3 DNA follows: TGTGCCTGGAGGCTACAGGGGGCCGGCACTGAAGCTTTCTTT.

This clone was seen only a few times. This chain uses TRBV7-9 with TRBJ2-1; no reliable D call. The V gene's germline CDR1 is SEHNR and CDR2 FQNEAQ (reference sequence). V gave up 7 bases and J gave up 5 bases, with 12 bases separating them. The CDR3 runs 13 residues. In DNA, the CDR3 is TGTGCCAGCACGGAGAACACGGACAATGAGCAGTTCTTC. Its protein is CASTENTDNEQFF.

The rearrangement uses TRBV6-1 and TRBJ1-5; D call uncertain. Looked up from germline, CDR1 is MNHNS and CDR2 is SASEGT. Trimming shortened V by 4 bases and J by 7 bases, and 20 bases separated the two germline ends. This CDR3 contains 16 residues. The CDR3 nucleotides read TGTGCCAGCAGTGCTCCCGGGATGAAGAATGCCCAGCCCCAGCATTTT. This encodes CASSAPGMKNAQPQHF.

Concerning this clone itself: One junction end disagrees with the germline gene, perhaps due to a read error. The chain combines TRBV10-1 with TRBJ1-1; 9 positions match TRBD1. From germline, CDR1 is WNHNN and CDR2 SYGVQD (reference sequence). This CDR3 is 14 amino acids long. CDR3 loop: CASSDPGQGSEAFF. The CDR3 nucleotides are TGCGCCAGTAGTGACCCGGGACAGGGCTCTGAAGCTTTCTTT.

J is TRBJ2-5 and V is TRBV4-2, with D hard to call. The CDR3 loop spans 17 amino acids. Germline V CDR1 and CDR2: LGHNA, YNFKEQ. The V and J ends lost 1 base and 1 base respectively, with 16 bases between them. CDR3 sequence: CASSQGRRTEIQETQYF. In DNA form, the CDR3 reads TGTGCCAGCAGCCAAGGAAGGCGCACGGAGATCCAAGAGACCCAGTACTTC.

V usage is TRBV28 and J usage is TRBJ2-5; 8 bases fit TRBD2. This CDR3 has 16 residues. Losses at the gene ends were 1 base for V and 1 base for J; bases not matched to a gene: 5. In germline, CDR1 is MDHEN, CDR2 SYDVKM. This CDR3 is CASSLSGLATQETQYF. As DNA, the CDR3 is TGTGCCAGCAGTTTATCCGGACTAGCCACCCAAGAGACCCAGTACTTC.

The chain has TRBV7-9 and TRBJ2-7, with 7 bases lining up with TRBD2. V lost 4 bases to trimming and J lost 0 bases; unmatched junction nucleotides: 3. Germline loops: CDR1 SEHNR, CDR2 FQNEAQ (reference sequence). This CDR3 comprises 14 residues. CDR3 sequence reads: CASSWGGNSYEQYF. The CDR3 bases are TGTGCCAGCAGCTGGGGGGGAAACTCCTACGAGCAGTACTTC.

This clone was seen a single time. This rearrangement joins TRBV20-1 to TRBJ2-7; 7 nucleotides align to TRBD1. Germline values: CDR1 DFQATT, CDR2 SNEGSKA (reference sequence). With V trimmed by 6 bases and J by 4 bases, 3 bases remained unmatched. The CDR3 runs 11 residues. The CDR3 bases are TGCAGTGCGGGGGACAGTTACGAGCAGTACTTC. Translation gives CSAGDSYEQYF.

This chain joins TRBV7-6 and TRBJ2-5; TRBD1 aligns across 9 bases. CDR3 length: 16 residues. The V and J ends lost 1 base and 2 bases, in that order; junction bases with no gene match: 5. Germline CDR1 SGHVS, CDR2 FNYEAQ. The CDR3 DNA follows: TGTGCCAGCAGCTTAGAGGGACAGGGAGAGCAAGAGACCCAGTACTTC. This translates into CASSLEGQGEQETQYF. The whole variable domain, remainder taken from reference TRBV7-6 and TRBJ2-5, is GAGVSQSPRYKVTKRGQDVALRCDPISGHVSLYWYRQALGQGPEFLTYFNYEAQQDKSGLPNDRFSAERPEGSISTLTIQRTEQRDSAMYRCASSLEGQGEQETQYFGPGTRLLVL.

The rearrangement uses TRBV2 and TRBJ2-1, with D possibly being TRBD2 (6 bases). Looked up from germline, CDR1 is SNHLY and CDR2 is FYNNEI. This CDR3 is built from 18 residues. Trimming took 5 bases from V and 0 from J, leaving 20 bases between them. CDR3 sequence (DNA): TGTGCCAGCAGTCCCATAACACGGGAGTTCGGCTCCTACAATGAGCAGTTCTTC. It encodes CASSPITREFGSYNEQFF. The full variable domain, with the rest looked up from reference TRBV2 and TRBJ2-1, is EPEVTQTPSHQVTQMGQEVILRCVPISNHLYFYWYRQILGQKVEFLVSFYNNEISEKSEIFDDQFSVERPDGSNFTLKIRSTKLEDSAMYFCASSPITREFGSYNEQFFGPGTRLTVL.

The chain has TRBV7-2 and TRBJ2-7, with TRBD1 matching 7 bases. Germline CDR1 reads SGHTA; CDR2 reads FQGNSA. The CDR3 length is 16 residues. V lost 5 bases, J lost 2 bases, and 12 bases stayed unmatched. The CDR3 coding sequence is TGTGCCAGCAGCGCAAGGGGGCTCCCGGGCACCTACGAGCAGTACTTC. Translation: CASSARGLPGTYEQYF.